These 19 T cell receptor beta chains were all obtained from the same sample, sequenced in a study of lymphopenia after photon versus proton radiotherapy. Only in-frame clones appear in the TCRdb table, and some are missing; sequencing was by immunoSEQ multiplex PCR. The sample includes about 58,000 clones, approximately 88% seen only once; the top ten take roughly 2.1%. Sample: peripheral blood, taken from a patient treated with proton-based radiotherapy. The receptors derive from a man in his 60s with pancreatic cancer.

The genes are TRBV7-9 and TRBJ1-1, with unresolved D. V lost 1 base and J 1 base, leaving 13 bases between the germline ends. Germline CDR1 is SEHNR and CDR2 is FQNEAQ (reference sequence). The CDR3 totals 16 residues. CDR3: CASSLGGNWGNTEAFF. In DNA form, the CDR3 reads TGTGCCAGCAGCTTAGGAGGAAATTGGGGGAACACTGAAGCTTTCTTT.

The J gene is TRBJ2-2, the V gene TRBV2; D uncertain. The CDR3 totals 13 residues. V was pared by 11 bases and J by 6 bases, with 16 bases between. Looked up from germline, CDR1 is SNHLY and CDR2 is FYNNEI. This CDR3 is CASSERFSGELFF. DNA of the CDR3: TGTGCCTCCTCCGAACGTTTTTCCGGGGAGCTGTTTTTT.

The gene calls are TRBV28 and TRBJ2-1; TRBD1 might be the D (6 bases). Germline V lookup: CDR1 MDHEN, CDR2 SYDVKM. CDR3 length: 13 residues. V was clipped by 7 bases and J by 8 bases, with 15 bases between them. CDR3 sequence (DNA): TGTGCCAGCACCCTAGGGGGAAGGGATGAGCAGTTCTTC. Residues: CASTLGGRDEQFF. Using reference TRBV28 and TRBJ2-1 for the parts outside the CDR3, the full variable domain is DVKVTQSSRYLVKRTGEKVFLECVQDMDHENMFWYRQDPGLGLRLIYFSYDVKMKEKGDIPEGYSVSREKKERFSLILESASTNQTSMYLCASTLGGRDEQFFGPGTRLTVL.

The CDR3 region is CASRTSSYEQYF. The CDR3 bases are TGTGCCAGCCGAACTAGTTCCTACGAGCAGTACTTC. The J gene is TRBJ2-7, the V gene TRBV28, with D perhaps TRBD2 (5 bases). The V end was cut by 8 bases, the J end by 1 base, with 9 bases between. The CDR3 runs to 12 residues. Germline CDR1 MDHEN, CDR2 SYDVKM. Filled out from reference TRBV28 and TRBJ2-7, the complete variable domain reads DVKVTQSSRYLVKRTGEKVFLECVQDMDHENMFWYRQDPGLGLRLIYFSYDVKMKEKGDIPEGYSVSREKKERFSLILESASTNQTSMYLCASRTSSYEQYFGPGTRLTVT.

The sample holds one count of this clone. The chain is built from TRBV28 and TRBJ2-3; 12 bases map to TRBD2. Per germline, CDR1 MDHEN and CDR2 SYDVKM. There are 16 residues in the CDR3. Germline trimming cut 7 bases from V and 8 bases from J; bases unmatched to any gene: 13. Here the CDR3 DNA reads TGTGCCAGCACCATTCCTCAACTAGCGGGAGGAGGTACGCAGTATTTT. Its protein product is CASTIPQLAGGGTQYF. Based on the CDR3 plus reference TRBV28 and TRBJ2-3, the full variable domain is DVKVTQSSRYLVKRTGEKVFLECVQDMDHENMFWYRQDPGLGLRLIYFSYDVKMKEKGDIPEGYSVSREKKERFSLILESASTNQTSMYLCASTIPQLAGGGTQYFGPGTRLTVL.

The genes are TRBV19 and TRBJ1-1; no reliable D call. Trimming cost V 3 bases and J 6 bases, with 11 bases left between them. CDR3 length equals 13 residues. Germline V CDR1 and CDR2: LNHDA, SQIVND (reference sequence). The CDR3 sequence: CASSIWGFPEAFF. CDR3 nucleotide sequence: TGTGCCAGTAGTATCTGGGGTTTCCCTGAAGCTTTCTTT.

The chain uses TRBV5-1 and TRBJ2-7; no clear D. CDR3 length: 14 residues. Germline-derived CDR1 and CDR2 are SGHRS and YFSETQ. V was trimmed by 3 bases and J by 3 bases, leaving 13 bases between them. CDR3 sequence reads: CASSSSDPIYEQYF. The CDR3 DNA is TGCGCCAGCAGCTCGTCGGACCCGATCTACGAGCAGTACTTC.

The CDR3 nucleotides are TGCGCCAGCAGCCACAGTACAGGGTTGTCCTACGAGCAGTACTTC. This translates into CASSHSTGLSYEQYF. J is TRBJ2-7 and V is TRBV5-1; D is possibly TRBD1 (6 bases). The germline V gene has CDR1 SGHRS and CDR2 YFSETQ. Between the trimmed V and J ends, which lost 4 bases and 1 base, there was a span of 15 bases. The length of the CDR3 is 15 residues.

The chain employs TRBV29-1 and TRBJ1-2, with TRBD1 as a possible D gene (6 bases). V was trimmed by 4 bases and J by 4 bases, leaving 10 bases between them. The CDR3 is 12 residues long. Germline assignment: CDR1 SQVTM and CDR2 ANQGSEA. CDR3 DNA: TGCAGCGTTGGAGGGGGTGGCTATGGCTACACCTTC. Translating it yields CSVGGGGYGYTF.

The chain has TRBV28 and TRBJ2-7; TRBD2 matches 8 bases. The V and J ends lost 7 bases and 2 bases, in that order; junction bases with no gene match: 4. Germline CDR1 reads MDHEN; CDR2 reads SYDVKM. This CDR3 is built from 13 residues. CDR3: CASISGGTYEQYF. The CDR3 coding sequence is TGTGCCAGCATCTCGGGAGGGACCTACGAGCAGTACTTC.

This sequence joins TRBV28 and TRBJ1-1; 10 bases map to TRBD1. Germline V gene sequence: CDR1 MDHEN, CDR2 SYDVKM. Losses at the gene ends were 8 bases for V and 11 bases for J; bases not matched to a gene: 8. The CDR3 sequence is 12 residues long. The CDR3 sequence: CASVTGGARAFF. DNA for the CDR3: TGTGCCAGCGTGACAGGGGGCGCGCGGGCTTTCTTT.

V and J are TRBV5-6 and TRBJ1-2; tentative D call: TRBD1 (6 bases). The CDR3 covers 12 residues. Trimming removed 0 bases from V and 8 bases from J, with 8 bases in between. CDR1 is SGHDT and CDR2 is YYEEEE in the germline V gene. CDR3 residues: CASSLEDRGYTF. CDR3 in DNA: TGTGCCAGCAGCTTGGAAGACAGGGGCTACACCTTC.

CDR3 protein: CASSLEVTAETQYF. The DNA of the CDR3 is TGTGCCAGCAGCTTAGAAGTTACTGCCGAGACCCAGTACTTC. The rearrangement joins TRBV7-2 to TRBJ2-5; D remains unclear. CDR3 length: 14 amino acids. V was trimmed by 1 base and J by 5 bases, leaving 11 bases between them. Germline V gene sequence: CDR1 SGHTA, CDR2 FQGNSA.

The J gene is TRBJ1-5, the V gene TRBV11-2, with a possible D match to TRBD1 (5 bases). The V gene's germline CDR1 is SGHAT and CDR2 FQNNGV. Trimming left V 5 bases short and J 4 bases short, with 12 bases between. The length of the CDR3 is 14 residues. The CDR3: CASSPQGSNQPQHF. The CDR3 DNA is TGTGCCAGCAGCCCTCAGGGTAGTAATCAGCCCCAGCATTTT.

V is TRBV5-4 and J is TRBJ2-1; D gene unclear. CDR1 SGHNT and CDR2 YYREEE come from the germline V gene (reference sequence). The CDR3 is 13 amino acids. Trimming left V 2 bases short and J 7 bases short, with 10 bases between. The CDR3 nucleotides are TGTGCCAGCAGCTTCCCTTTTAGAAATGAGCAGTTCTTC. This translates into CASSFPFRNEQFF.

The gene calls are TRBV29-1 and TRBJ2-1; 9 bases match TRBD2. The CDR3 loop spans 13 amino acids. The V gene's germline CDR1 is SQVTM and CDR2 ANQGSEA. The V and J ends lost 4 bases and 7 bases, in that order; junction bases with no gene match: 5. Written as DNA, the CDR3 is TGCAGCGTTGGAGTCCTAGCGGGAAATGAGCAGTTCTTC. Encoded protein: CSVGVLAGNEQFF.

This chain connects TRBV4-2 to TRBJ1-2, with TRBD1 as a possible D gene (5 bases). Germline CDR1 LGHNA, CDR2 YNFKEQ. V lost 0 bases and J lost 4, with 12 bases in between. There are 15 residues in the CDR3. The CDR3 DNA reads as TGTGCCAGCAGCCAAGACCGGGGGGAGGGCTATGGCTACACCTTC. It encodes CASSQDRGEGYGYTF.

This clone appeared once. Other DNA sequences in this sample translate to the same CDR3. CDR3 in amino acids: CASSIGAGLPNTGELFF. CDR3 DNA sequence: TGTGCCAGTAGTATTGGGGCGGGACTTCCGAACACCGGGGAGCTGTTTTTT. This chain uses TRBV19 with TRBJ2-2; possible D gene TRBD2, 6 bases. CDR1 is LNHDA, CDR2 SQIVND, per germline (reference sequence). This CDR3 is built from 17 residues. Trimming stripped 3 bases from V and 0 bases from J, with 14 bases between.

V is TRBV18 and J is TRBJ1-5; D might be TRBD1 (5 bases). The V end was cut by 2 bases, the J end by 1 base, with 12 bases between. CDR1 is KGHSH, CDR2 LQKENI, per germline. CDR3 length: 16 amino acids. CDR3 nucleotide sequence: TGTGCCAGCTCACCAAAAACATCAGGGAGCAATCAGCCCCAGCATTTT. Its translation: CASSPKTSGSNQPQHF.